This T cell receptor (beta chain) was captured in a study of CD8 T cells in ankylosing spondylitis. Germline loops: CDR1 SNHLY, CDR2 FYNNEI. J was trimmed by 3 bases and V by 6 bases; bases with no gene match: 4. This CDR3 has 13 residues. TCRdb reanalysed the 5' RACE reads using MiXCR and keeps one entry per CDR3 protein. The sample holds 340,000 or so distinct CDR3 sequences, about 14% seen once. This clonotype came up a few times. The source of this sequence is a male donor with ankylosing spondylitis or in good health (not recorded which). The chain has TRBV2 and TRBJ2-7; 8 nucleotides line up with TRBD1. The sample taken for sequencing was blood, either unsorted or a sorted T cell fraction (not recorded which). The DNA for the CDR3 is TGTGCCAGCAGGATGGACAGGGACTACGAGCAGTACTTC. Its protein product is CASRMDRDYEQYF.